Below, one T cell receptor (beta chain) is given with its context. These data belong to a study of T cells after yellow fever vaccination. Study summary: Preparation used SMART-Seq v4 Ultra Low Input for the low-cell-number fractions.

One entry per CDR3 protein results from TCRdb running MiXCR on the 5' RACE reads. The sample lists under 700,000 distinct CDR3 sequences, roughly 17% seen once, with approximately 15% in the top ten. The sample was PBMCs, taken 5 days after the first yellow fever vaccination. The source of this sequence is a man between 18 and 29 years old who received the YFV17D yellow fever vaccine.

DNA of the CDR3: TGCGCCAGCAGCTTGGGGATCTCCCCCCCCGTAGCTTTCTTT. Translation: CASSLGISPPVAFF. The chain carries TRBV5-1 and TRBJ1-1, with no clear D. The CDR3 covers 14 residues. Germline loops: CDR1 SGHRS, CDR2 YFSETQ. V lost 0 bases to trimming and J lost 10 bases, with 16 bases between them.